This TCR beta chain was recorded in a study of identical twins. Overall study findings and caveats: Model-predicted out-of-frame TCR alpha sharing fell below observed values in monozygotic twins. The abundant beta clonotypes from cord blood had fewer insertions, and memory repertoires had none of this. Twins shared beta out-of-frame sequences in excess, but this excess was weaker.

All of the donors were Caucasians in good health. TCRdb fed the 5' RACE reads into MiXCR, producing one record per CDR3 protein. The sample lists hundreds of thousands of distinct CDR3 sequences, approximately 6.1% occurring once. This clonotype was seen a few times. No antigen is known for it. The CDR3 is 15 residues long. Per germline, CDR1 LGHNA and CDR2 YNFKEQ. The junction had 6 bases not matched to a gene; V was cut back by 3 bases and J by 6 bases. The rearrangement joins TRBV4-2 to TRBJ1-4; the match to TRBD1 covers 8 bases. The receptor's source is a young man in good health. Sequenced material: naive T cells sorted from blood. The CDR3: CASSQDRDGDEKLFF. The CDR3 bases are TGTGCCAGCAGCCAGGACAGGGATGGTGATGAAAAACTGTTTTTT.